This TCR beta chain stems from a study of T cells expressing NK-cell markers. Study-level information: Cells sorted as CD3+CD56+NKG2C+, CD3+CD56+NKG2C- and CD3+CD56-NKG2C+ T cells supplied the TCR beta repertoires.

This CDR3 has 17 amino acids. In germline, CDR1 is GTSNPN, CDR2 SVGIG (reference sequence). Each CDR3 protein gets one entry in TCRdb, which reprocessed the 5' RACE reads and gives no DNA. This listing includes about 440,000 distinct CDR3 sequences. Sample: blood T cells: a sorted CD56 or NKG2C T cell subset, CD4+ or CD8+ T cells, or bulk PBMC T cells (not recorded which). This TCR came from a woman aged 18 to 75 in good health. This sequence joins TRBV30 and TRBJ1-3; TCRdb indicates TRBD1, and absent DNA this call remains unverified. CDR3: CAWSVVTGPNSGNTIYF.